One sample yielded the 11 T cell receptor beta chains listed below, sequenced in a study of shared clonotypes between healthy human individuals. Assay used: immunoSEQ multiplex PCR; TCRdb lists only in-frame clones, some missing. Of over a million clones listed, about 80% were seen once; the top ten hold roughly 0.61%. The material sequenced was memory CD4+ T cells from PBMCs. Subset reported: CD45RA-negative fraction. The receptor source for this set is a man younger than 35 in good health. Some clones in this sample may be carry-over from other donors' samples.

The chain joins TRBV27 to TRBJ2-7; 14 positions agree with TRBD2. Germline CDR1 reads MNHEY; CDR2 reads SMNVEV (reference sequence). The V gene end was trimmed by 6 bases and the J gene end by 0 bases; junction bases not matched to a gene: 4. The CDR3 spans 16 residues. The CDR3 here is CASSGLAGGSSYEQYF. For the CDR3, the DNA is TGTGCCAGCAGCGGACTAGCGGGGGGAAGCTCCTACGAGCAGTACTTC.

The J gene is TRBJ2-7, the V gene TRBV9; no definite D call. This CDR3 spans 15 amino acids. Germline V gene data show CDR1 as SGDLS and CDR2 as YYNGEE. V lost 0 bases and J lost 2, with 12 bases in between. CDR3 sequence: CASSVAAQSPYEQYF. For the CDR3, the DNA is TGTGCCAGCAGCGTAGCTGCCCAGTCCCCCTACGAGCAGTACTTC.

This chain joins TRBV5-1 and TRBJ2-5; D might be TRBD1 or TRBD2, each matching 6 bases. Between the trimmed V and J ends, which lost 0 bases and 0 bases, there was a span of 15 bases. Per the germline V gene, CDR1 is SGHRS and CDR2 is YFSETQ. The CDR3 loop spans 17 amino acids. For the CDR3, the DNA is TGCGCCAGCAGCTTGGGAGGGGGAGGTTCACACCAAGAGACCCAGTACTTC. It specifies CASSLGGGGSHQETQYF.

This clone appeared a few times. The V call is TRBV4-1, the J call TRBJ2-4, with a possible D match to TRBD1 (5 bases). CDR3 size: 16 residues. CDR1 is MGHRA and CDR2 is YSYEKL in the germline V gene. V dropped 4 bases and J dropped 6 bases, with 19 bases sitting between them. The CDR3 region is CASSLSDSESLNIQYF. The CDR3 nucleotides read TGCGCCAGCAGCCTCTCCGACAGCGAGTCCCTAAACATTCAGTACTTC.

Worth noting for this clone: In the same sample, other DNA sequences code for this CDR3. The V gene is TRBV5-1, the J gene TRBJ2-3, with unresolved D. Germline V CDR1 and CDR2: SGHRS, YFSETQ. V dropped 4 bases and J dropped 4 bases, with 10 bases sitting between them. The CDR3 sequence is 13 residues long. The CDR3 DNA reads TGCGCCAGCAGCCCGGGTGGCGCAGATACGCAGTATTTT. Its protein product is CASSPGGADTQYF.

This clone was seen many times. The J gene is TRBJ2-5, the V gene TRBV5-1, with 7 bases identical to TRBD1. CDR3 length equals 14 residues. Trimming took 4 bases from V and 4 from J; bases not matched to a gene: 7. Germline assignment: CDR1 SGHRS and CDR2 YFSETQ. CDR3 region: CASSDTGAGETQYF. In DNA form, the CDR3 reads TGCGCCAGCAGCGACACAGGGGCAGGAGAGACCCAGTACTTC. The whole variable domain, remainder taken from reference TRBV5-1 and TRBJ2-5, is KAGVTQTPRYLIKTRGQQVTLSCSPISGHRSVSWYQQTPGQGLQFLFEYFSETQRNKGNFPGRFSGRQFSNSRSEMNVSTLELGDSALYLCASSDTGAGETQYFGPGTRLLVL.

The gene calls are TRBV18 and TRBJ2-7, with a possible D match to TRBD1 (6 bases). The CDR3 spans 13 residues. The germline gives CDR1 KGHSH, CDR2 LQKENI. V lost 4 bases and J 6 bases, leaving 13 bases between the germline ends. The DNA for the CDR3 is TGTGCCAGCTCACGGTACAGGGCAAGCGAGCAGTACTTC. It translates to CASSRYRASEQYF.

The chain recombines TRBV5-6 with TRBJ2-5; no firm D call. The CDR3 has 15 amino acids. The germline CDR1 and CDR2 sequences are SGHDT and YYEEEE. V was clipped by 0 bases and J by 2 bases, with 11 bases between them. The CDR3 loop reads CASSLVSARQETQYF. The CDR3 DNA reads TGTGCCAGCAGCTTGGTCTCCGCAAGACAAGAGACCCAGTACTTC.

This chain connects TRBV5-6 to TRBJ2-3; tentative D call: TRBD1 (6 bases). There are 13 residues in the CDR3. Germline values: CDR1 SGHDT, CDR2 YYEEEE. Trimming stripped 6 bases from V and 4 bases from J, with 12 bases between. The DNA for the CDR3 is TGTGCCAGCACCACCTCAGGGGCAGATACGCAGTATTTT. This sequence encodes CASTTSGADTQYF.

With regard to this clone: Other DNA sequences in the sample encode the same CDR3. The J gene is TRBJ2-2, the V gene TRBV5-1; D remains unclear. The germline CDR1 and CDR2 sequences are SGHRS and YFSETQ. This CDR3 comprises 15 residues. Trimming took 0 bases from V and 0 from J, leaving 6 bases between them. CDR3: CASSLAGANTGELFF. The CDR3 nucleotides are TGCGCCAGCAGCTTGGCAGGTGCGAACACCGGGGAGCTGTTTTTT.

V gene TRBV7-9 combines with J gene TRBJ2-3; 7 bases map to TRBD2. This CDR3 is built from 15 residues. Germline V CDR1 and CDR2: SEHNR, FQNEAQ (reference sequence). The J segment lost 3 bases and the V segment lost 3 bases, leaving 6 bases of the junction unmatched. CDR3 DNA: TGTGCCAGCAGCTTCCCCGGGACTAAGACAGATACGCAGTATTTT. This translates into CASSFPGTKTDTQYF.